A single sample gave rise to the 20 T cell receptor beta chains below, sequenced in a study of Ad26.COV2.S vaccination and SARS-CoV-2 variants. Here immunoSEQ multiplex PCR was the method, and the copy in TCRdb shows in-frame clones only, minus some. The table shows around 340,000 clones, with 88% occurring only once. The treatment here: 19 received Ad26.COV2.S at low or high dose, single or two shots; roughly five received placebo; per-sample allocation not given. Day 63 after the first vaccine or placebo injection was the time point for sampling. The sample was peripheral blood, taken in a trial of Ad26.COV2.S vaccine versus placebo. The receptors shown here come from a person aged 18-60 years who received the Ad26.COV2.S COVID-19 vaccine or a placebo.

The V and J genes are TRBV6-1 and TRBJ1-2, with D unresolved. Trimming took off 0 bases at V and 0 bases at J, with 5 bases between the two ends. This CDR3 region has 14 residues. Germline V gene lookup returns CDR1 MNHNS and CDR2 SASEGT. CDR3 DNA sequence: TGTGCCAGCAGTGAAGCTGGGGCTAACTATGGCTACACCTTC. Its protein is CASSEAGANYGYTF.

This clone was counted many times. V gene TRBV2 combines with J gene TRBJ2-7; 9 bases are shared with TRBD1. The length of the CDR3 is 17 residues. CDR1 and CDR2 from the germline V gene are SNHLY and FYNNEI. With V trimmed by 3 bases and J by 5 bases, 14 bases remained unmatched. The DNA of the CDR3 is TGTGCCAGCAGTGATCCCGCCCGGGACAGGGACTTCCACGAGCAGTACTTC. Translation gives CASSDPARDRDFHEQYF.

This chain joins TRBV7-3 and TRBJ1-1; maybe TRBD1 (5 bases). V dropped 0 bases and J dropped 11 bases, with 22 bases sitting between them. Germline loops: CDR1 SGHTA, CDR2 FQGTGA. The CDR3 has 16 amino acids. CDR3 nucleotide sequence: TGTGCCAGCAGCTTAACTCTGGGGGTGGGCCCGACGCGGGCTTTCTTT. Translating gives CASSLTLGVGPTRAFF. The full variable domain, with the rest looked up from reference TRBV7-3 and TRBJ1-1, is GAGVSQTPSNKVTEKGKYVELRCDPISGHTALYWYRQSLGQGPEFLIYFQGTGAADDSGLPNDRFFAVRPEGSVSTLKIQRTERGDSAVYLCASSLTLGVGPTRAFFGQGTRLTVV.

Turning to this clone: One junction end disagrees with the germline gene, perhaps due to a read error. The sample contains more than one DNA sequence encoding this CDR3. The chain is built from TRBV7-7 and TRBJ2-2; D possibly corresponds to TRBD2 (5 bases). This CDR3 contains 15 residues. CDR1 SSHAT and CDR2 FNYEAQ come from the germline V gene (reference sequence). CDR3 sequence (DNA): TGTGCCAGCAGCTTGGGGAGTGCGAATACCGGGGAGCTGTTTTTT. Protein sequence: CASSLGSANTGELFF.

The chain is built from TRBV3-1 (or the pseudogene TRBV3-2) and TRBJ2-1; 7 nucleotides match TRBD1. CDR3 length equals 17 residues. Per the germline V gene, CDR1 is LGHDT and CDR2 is YNNKEL (reference sequence). V was pared by 4 bases and J by 8 bases, with 17 bases of the junction left unmatched. CDR3 amino acids: CASSPLGQICTVDEQFF. DNA of the CDR3: TGTGCCAGCAGCCCCCTGGGACAGATTTGTACGGTGGATGAGCAGTTCTTC.

This clone was seen a few times. The chain is built from TRBV7-9 and TRBJ2-5; 13 bases map to TRBD2. CDR3 size: 15 residues. The germline V gene encodes CDR1 SEHNR and CDR2 FQNEAQ (reference sequence). The V and J ends lost 5 bases and 5 bases, in that order; junction bases with no gene match: 5. The CDR3, as DNA: TGTGCCAGCAGCCCGGGGACTAGCGGGGTCGAGACCCAGTACTTC. It codes for CASSPGTSGVETQYF.

The J gene is TRBJ1-4, the V gene TRBV4-2, with 10 positions matching TRBD1. CDR1 is LGHNA, CDR2 YNFKEQ, per germline. The CDR3 is made up of 16 amino acids. The V gene end was trimmed by 2 bases and the J gene end by 6 bases; junction bases not matched to a gene: 6. The CDR3, as DNA: TGTGCCAGCAGCCAAATTGCCGGACAGGGGGATGAAAAACTGTTTTTT. It codes for CASSQIAGQGDEKLFF.

The chain combines TRBV6-1 with TRBJ1-2; D may be TRBD1 (6 bases). V lost 0 bases and J 2 bases, leaving 13 bases between the germline ends. Germline loops: CDR1 MNHNS, CDR2 SASEGT. The length of the CDR3 is 16 residues. CDR3 sequence (DNA): TGTGCCAGCAGTGAAGCGGCAGGGGCAGGGAACTATGGCTACACCTTC. Translating it yields CASSEAAGAGNYGYTF.

This rearrangement joins TRBV5-6 to TRBJ2-1; 7 bases map to TRBD2. This CDR3 comprises 15 residues. V was clipped by 5 bases and J by 1 base; unmatched bases: 6. In germline, CDR1 is SGHDT, CDR2 YYEEEE. The CDR3 loop reads CASRRRAGSYNEQFF. In nucleotides, the CDR3 is TGTGCCAGCAGGCGGCGAGCGGGGTCCTACAATGAGCAGTTCTTC.

Comments on this clone: Other nucleotide sequences from this sample produce the same CDR3. V and J are TRBV6-5 and TRBJ1-1; a possible D gene is TRBD1 (5 bases). Trimming took 7 bases from V and 1 from J, leaving 10 bases between them. CDR3 length: 13 residues. Germline V gene data show CDR1 as MNHEY and CDR2 as SVGAGI. The chain's CDR3 is CASTLDRNTEAFF. The CDR3 nucleotides read TGTGCCAGCACCTTAGACAGGAACACTGAAGCTTTCTTT.

The chain recombines TRBV7-2 with TRBJ2-5; 8 positions match TRBD2. The germline V gene encodes CDR1 SGHTA and CDR2 FQGNSA. With V trimmed by 2 bases and J by 3 bases, 2 bases remained unmatched. The CDR3 totals 14 residues. CDR3 coding DNA: TGTGCCAGCAGCTTAAGGCGGGAGGAAGAGACCCAGTACTTC. Its protein product is CASSLRREEETQYF.

The chain uses TRBV10-3 and TRBJ2-2, with D tentatively TRBD2 (6 bases). The CDR3 sequence is 16 residues long. Germline V gene sequence: CDR1 ENHRY, CDR2 SYGVKD. Trimming left V 4 bases short and J 0 bases short, with 12 bases between. CDR3 sequence (DNA): TGTGCCATCAGTGGACCGGGACTCTCGAACACCGGGGAGCTGTTTTTT. It encodes CAISGPGLSNTGELFF.

The chain is built from TRBV6-1 and TRBJ2-2; D may be TRBD2 (7 bases). Trimming pared 2 bases from V and 10 bases from J, leaving 14 bases between. There are 14 residues in the CDR3. Germline values: CDR1 MNHNS, CDR2 SASEGT. The CDR3 sequence is CASSERRGLVELFF. The CDR3 bases are TGTGCCAGCAGTGAAAGGCGGGGGCTGGTGGAGCTGTTTTTT.

The V gene is TRBV7-2, the J gene TRBJ2-3; the D gene is possibly TRBD2 (5 bases). The V end lost 2 bases, the J end lost 4 bases, and 7 bases lay between the germline ends. The V gene's germline CDR1 is SGHTA and CDR2 FQGNSA. This CDR3 contains 13 residues. Written as DNA, the CDR3 is TGTGCCAGCAGCTTACAGCGGCCAGATACGCAGTATTTT. Protein sequence: CASSLQRPDTQYF. The whole variable domain, filled in from reference TRBV7-2 and TRBJ2-3, reads GAGVSQSPSNKVTEKGKDVELRCDPISGHTALYWYRQSLGQGLEFLIYFQGNSAPDKSGLPSDRFSAERTGGSVSTLTIQRTQQEDSAVYLCASSLQRPDTQYFGPGTRLTVL.

This chain connects TRBV6-4 to TRBJ2-7; the D is unclear. In germline, CDR1 is MRHNA, CDR2 SNTAGT. V was clipped by 9 bases and J by 3 bases, with 21 bases between them. This CDR3 contains 15 residues. CDR3 DNA: TGTGCCAGAACCCAAGGAAGGTTTATCAACTACGAGCAGTACTTC. Amino acid sequence: CARTQGRFINYEQYF.

The V and J genes are TRBV19 and TRBJ2-2; D might be TRBD2 (5 bases). From germline, CDR1 is LNHDA and CDR2 SQIVND (reference sequence). V was pared by 2 bases and J by 5 bases, with 9 bases between. The CDR3 has 14 amino acids. CDR3 nucleotide sequence: TGTGCCAGTAGTATACGGGGAGTAACCGGGGAGCTGTTTTTT. It codes for CASSIRGVTGELFF.

This clone was recorded only once. This chain joins TRBV28 and TRBJ2-7; possible D gene TRBD1, 6 bases. Trimming removed 8 bases at V and 6 bases at J, with 20 bases between. There are 14 residues in the CDR3. Looked up from germline, CDR1 is MDHEN and CDR2 is SYDVKM. The CDR3, as DNA: TGTGCCAGCTGGGGAAACAGGGCTTGGGGCGAGCAGTACTTC. It is translated as CASWGNRAWGEQYF.

The rearrangement uses TRBV25-1 and TRBJ2-1, with 8 bases matching TRBD1. CDR3 length: 15 amino acids. With V trimmed by 3 bases and J by 4 bases, 5 bases remained unmatched. Germline CDR1 is MGHDK and CDR2 is SYGVNS. This chain's CDR3 is CASSDNRGVYNEQFF. DNA of the CDR3: TGTGCCAGCAGTGATAACAGGGGGGTATACAATGAGCAGTTCTTC.

V and J are TRBV7-9 and TRBJ1-1; weak D call: TRBD1 (6 bases). Germline values: CDR1 SEHNR, CDR2 FQNEAQ (reference sequence). This CDR3 contains 16 residues. Trimming pared 5 bases from V and 3 bases from J, leaving 19 bases between. The CDR3 reads CASSRGGLTGDTEAFF. The CDR3 coding sequence is TGTGCCAGCAGCAGAGGGGGATTAACTGGGGACACTGAAGCTTTCTTT. Full variable domain (remainder filled in from reference TRBV7-9 and TRBJ1-1): DTGVSQNPRHKITKRGQNVTFRCDPISEHNRLYWYRQTLGQGPEFLTYFQNEAQLEKSRLLSDRFSAERPKGSFSTLEIQRTEQGDSAMYLCASSRGGLTGDTEAFFGQGTRLTVV.

The V gene is TRBV4-2, the J gene TRBJ2-2, with D hard to call. This CDR3 spans 16 amino acids. The germline gives CDR1 LGHNA, CDR2 YNFKEQ. Trimming pared 0 bases from V and 1 base from J, leaving 9 bases between. CDR3 nucleotides: TGTGCCAGCAGCCAAGACCCAGTTAGGAACACCGGGGAGCTGTTTTTT. It specifies CASSQDPVRNTGELFF.